Below are 14 T cell receptor beta chains sequenced from a single sample in a study of immune evolution from preneoplasia to lung adenocarcinoma. The data were produced by immunoSEQ multiplex PCR, yet TCRdb's version contains in-frame clones alone and is incomplete. The repertoire holds over 30,000 clones, with about 73% as singletons. Sequencing input: FFPE invasive lung adenocarcinoma tissue. The receptor set was obtained from a person aged 55 to 75 with lung adenocarcinoma.

The chain carries TRBV11-3 and TRBJ2-3; tentative D call: TRBD2 (6 bases). Germline V lookup: CDR1 SGHNT, CDR2 YENEEA. The CDR3 contains 14 residues. Trimming left V 5 bases short and J 4 bases short, with 13 bases between. CDR3: CASSPKTRPDTQYF. DNA for the CDR3: TGTGCCAGCAGCCCCAAGACTAGGCCAGATACGCAGTATTTT. Variable domain in full (rest from reference TRBV11-3 and TRBJ2-3): EAGVVQSPRYKIIEKKQPVAFWCNPISGHNTLYWYLQNLGQGPELLIRYENEEAVDDSQLPKDRFSAERLKGVDSTLKIQPAELGDSAVYLCASSPKTRPDTQYFGPGTRLTVL.

The V call is TRBV19, the J call TRBJ2-5, with 12 bases aligning to TRBD2. The germline V gene encodes CDR1 LNHDA and CDR2 SQIVND (reference sequence). The CDR3 covers 16 residues. V lost 1 base, J lost 4 bases, and 4 bases stayed unmatched. CDR3 sequence (DNA): TGTGCCAGTAGTATAGGCCTAGCGGGAGGGGGAGAGACCCAGTACTTC. As protein: CASSIGLAGGGETQYF. Looking up the rest from reference TRBV19 and TRBJ2-5 gives the full variable domain: DGGITQSPKYLFRKEGQNVTLSCEQNLNHDAMYWYRQDPGQGLRLIYYSQIVNDFQKGDIAEGYSVSREKKESFPLTVTSAQKNPTAFYLCASSIGLAGGGETQYFGPGTRLLVL.

In this sample, this clone turned up once. V is TRBV11-2 and J is TRBJ2-6; D is perhaps TRBD1 or TRBD2 (5 bases each). This CDR3 has 16 residues. Germline V gene lookup returns CDR1 SGHAT and CDR2 FQNNGV. V lost 6 bases, J lost 5 bases, and 17 bases lay in between. The CDR3 protein is CASSITGTLRANVLTF. CDR3 nucleotide sequence: TGTGCCAGCAGTATCACCGGGACCTTGAGGGCCAACGTCCTGACTTTC.

There are a few counts of this clone. The rearrangement links TRBV7-8 to TRBJ2-1, with D unclear. The germline V gene has CDR1 SGHVS and CDR2 FQNEAQ. The CDR3 has 12 amino acids. Between the trimmed V and J ends, which lost 10 bases and 3 bases, there was a span of 10 bases. CDR3 DNA sequence: TGTGCCACCAGAGAAGACTACAATGAGCAGTTCTTC. It is translated as CATREDYNEQFF. Full variable domain (missing parts from reference TRBV7-8 and TRBJ2-1): GAGVSQSPRYKVAKRGQDVALRCDPISGHVSLFWYQQALGQGPEFLTYFQNEAQLDKSGLPSDRFFAERPEGSVSTLKIQRTQQEDSAVYLCATREDYNEQFFGPGTRLTVL.

The chain carries TRBV7-2 and TRBJ2-7, with a possible D match to TRBD1 (7 bases). Germline V gene data show CDR1 as SGHTA and CDR2 as FQGNSA. V was cut by 4 bases and J by 6 bases, with 19 bases left in between. The CDR3 sequence is 15 residues long. CDR3 in amino acids: CASSSQGWGDGEQYF. CDR3 bases: TGTGCCAGCAGCTCACAGGGGTGGGGGGATGGCGAGCAGTACTTC. The variable domain in full, completed from reference TRBV7-2 and TRBJ2-7, reads GAGVSQSPSNKVTEKGKDVELRCDPISGHTALYWYRQSLGQGLEFLIYFQGNSAPDKSGLPSDRFSAERTGGSVSTLTIQRTQQEDSAVYLCASSSQGWGDGEQYFGPGTRLTVT.

The chain couples TRBV28 to TRBJ1-5; D not resolved. Germline CDR1 reads MDHEN; CDR2 reads SYDVKM. The germline V and J ends were trimmed by 7 bases and 2 bases, with 18 bases remaining between them. The CDR3 extends over 16 amino acids. CDR3: CASIPMTGPGNQPQHF. The CDR3 DNA reads TGTGCCAGCATCCCAATGACGGGTCCAGGCAATCAGCCCCAGCATTTT.

The gene calls are TRBV28 and TRBJ2-7; D may correspond to TRBD1 or TRBD2 (5 bases each). The V end was cut by 5 bases, the J end by 1 base, with 18 bases between. Germline V lookup: CDR1 MDHEN, CDR2 SYDVKM. CDR3 length: 16 residues. CDR3 in DNA: TGTGCCAGCAGTCCCTTCATTGGGGACGGGTCCTACGAGCAGTACTTC. It is translated as CASSPFIGDGSYEQYF.

The CDR3 region has the DNA TGTGCCAGCGGCCCTCGGGGCCTAGGAATGAACACTGAAGCTTTCTTT. Translating it yields CASGPRGLGMNTEAFF. This chain connects TRBV28 to TRBJ1-1; D is perhaps TRBD1 (5 bases). Germline V gene data show CDR1 as MDHEN and CDR2 as SYDVKM. There are 16 residues in the CDR3. The V end was cut by 8 bases, the J end by 0 bases, with 19 bases between.

V is TRBV28 and J is TRBJ2-1; 8 nucleotides line up with TRBD2. The CDR3 totals 15 residues. V trimming: 3 bases; J trimming: 7 bases; junction bases outside the gene matches: 8. Germline CDR1 and CDR2: MDHEN and SYDVKM. CDR3 region: CASSFPGLGLNEQFF. The CDR3 DNA is TGTGCCAGCAGTTTCCCGGGACTAGGGTTGAATGAGCAGTTCTTC.

The gene calls are TRBV28 and TRBJ2-3, with 8 bases aligning to TRBD2. From germline, CDR1 is MDHEN and CDR2 SYDVKM. V dropped 2 bases and J dropped 6; count of bases not matched to a gene: 7. The CDR3 contains 15 residues. The CDR3 region has the DNA TGTGCCAGCAGTTTACCGGGAGGGGCCCGGGATACGCAGTATTTT. This translates into CASSLPGGARDTQYF.

V gene TRBV14 combines with J gene TRBJ2-2; tentatively, D is TRBD1 or TRBD2 (5 bases each). Deletions cut 6 bases from V and 6 bases from J, with 17 bases between. Germline CDR1 SGHDN, CDR2 FVKESK. The CDR3 is made up of 15 amino acids. The chain's CDR3 is CASRLGGVGAGELFF. The CDR3 coding sequence is TGTGCCAGCAGACTCGGTGGTGTGGGGGCCGGGGAGCTGTTTTTT.

The chain uses TRBV11-2 and TRBJ1-2; 9 bases are shared with TRBD1. The length of the CDR3 is 15 residues. Losses at the gene ends were 6 bases for V and 4 bases for J; bases not matched to a gene: 9. Germline lookup yields CDR1 SGHAT and CDR2 FQNNGV. CDR3 residues: CASSPTGGPGYGYTF. The DNA for the CDR3 is TGTGCCAGCAGTCCAACAGGGGGCCCAGGCTATGGCTACACCTTC.

The chain has TRBV28 and TRBJ2-2, with D possibly matching TRBD1 (5 bases). CDR3 size: 14 residues. Trimming took off 6 bases at V and 5 bases at J, with 13 bases between the two ends. Per the germline V gene, CDR1 is MDHEN and CDR2 is SYDVKM. The CDR3 DNA sequence: TGTGCCAGCAGCAACAGGAAATTGACCGGGGAGCTGTTTTTT. It encodes CASSNRKLTGELFF.

Details on this clone: One end of the junction is discordant with germline, which a read error may explain. This same CDR3 is encoded by further DNA sequences in the sample. This chain connects TRBV19 to TRBJ1-5; D not resolved. Germline V gene sequence: CDR1 LNHDA, CDR2 SQIVND (reference sequence). This CDR3 contains 13 residues. The CDR3 protein is CASSIWGDQPQHF. The DNA for the CDR3 is TGTGCCAGTAGTATATGGGGAGATCAACCCCAGCATTTT.